This T cell receptor beta chain was sequenced for a study of cytomegalovirus exposure and HLA in healthy donors. Findings of the study overall: There were some public TCRs occurring in many donors, but most TCR sequences were rare.

The data were produced by immunoSEQ multiplex PCR, yet TCRdb's version contains in-frame clones alone and is incomplete. This sample has approximately 300,000 clones, with 80% to 90% found just once. From the roughly 120-subject validation cohort, which was separate from the roughly 700-subject first cohort, the donors were drawn. Germline V CDR1 and CDR2: LNHDA, SQIVND (reference sequence). The CDR3 contains 15 residues. V was pared by 3 bases and J by 5 bases, with 3 bases of the junction left unmatched. This clone was detected only once. Antigen unknown. Sequenced sample: PBMCs. The receptor's source is a woman between 18 and 30 years old in good health and CMV-seronegative. This chain uses TRBV19 with TRBJ2-2; 10 bases agree with TRBD1. CDR3 loop: CASSMGTGVTGELFF. CDR3 sequence (DNA): TGTGCCAGTAGTATGGGGACAGGGGTAACCGGGGAGCTGTTTTTT. Complete variable domain (other parts from reference TRBV19 and TRBJ2-2): DGGITQSPKYLFRKEGQNVTLSCEQNLNHDAMYWYRQDPGQGLRLIYYSQIVNDFQKGDIAEGYSVSREKKESFPLTVTSAQKNPTAFYLCASSMGTGVTGELFFGEGSRLTVL.